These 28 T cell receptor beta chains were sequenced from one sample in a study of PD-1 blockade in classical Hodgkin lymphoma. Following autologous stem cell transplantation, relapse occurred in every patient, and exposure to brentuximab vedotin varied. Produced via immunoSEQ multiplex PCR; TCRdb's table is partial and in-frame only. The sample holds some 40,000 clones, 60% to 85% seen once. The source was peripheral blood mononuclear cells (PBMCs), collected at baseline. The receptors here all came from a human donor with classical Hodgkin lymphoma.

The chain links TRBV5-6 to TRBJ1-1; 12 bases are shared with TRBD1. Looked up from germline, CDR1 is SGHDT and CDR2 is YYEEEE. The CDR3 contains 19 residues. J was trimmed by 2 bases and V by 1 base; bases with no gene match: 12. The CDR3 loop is CASSLPTFGTGGANTEAFF. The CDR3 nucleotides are TGTGCCAGCAGCTTGCCGACCTTCGGGACAGGGGGCGCAAACACTGAAGCTTTCTTT.

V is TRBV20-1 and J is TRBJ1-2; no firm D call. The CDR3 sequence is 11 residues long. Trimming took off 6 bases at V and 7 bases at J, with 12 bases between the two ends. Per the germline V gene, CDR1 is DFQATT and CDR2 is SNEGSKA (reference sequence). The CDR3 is CSATGRAGYTF. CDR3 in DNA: TGCAGTGCGACTGGGAGGGCTGGCTACACCTTC.

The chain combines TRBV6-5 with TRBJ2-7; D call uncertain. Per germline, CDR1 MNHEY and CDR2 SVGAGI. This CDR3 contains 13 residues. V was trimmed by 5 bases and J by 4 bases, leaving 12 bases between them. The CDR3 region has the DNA TGTGCCAGCAGTAACCTAGGAAATTACGAGCAGTACTTC. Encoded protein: CASSNLGNYEQYF.

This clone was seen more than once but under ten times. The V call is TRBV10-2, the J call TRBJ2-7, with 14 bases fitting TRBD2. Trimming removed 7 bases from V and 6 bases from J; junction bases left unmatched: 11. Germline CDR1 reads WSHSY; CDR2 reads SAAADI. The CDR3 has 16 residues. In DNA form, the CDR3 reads TGCGCCAGCAAGATTCCGGGACTAGCGGGAGTAAGCGAGCAGTACTTC. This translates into CASKIPGLAGVSEQYF.

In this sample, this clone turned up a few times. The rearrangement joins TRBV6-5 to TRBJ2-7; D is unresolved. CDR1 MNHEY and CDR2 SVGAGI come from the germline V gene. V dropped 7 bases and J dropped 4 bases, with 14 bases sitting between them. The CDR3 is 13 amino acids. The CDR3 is CASTNAGVYEQYF. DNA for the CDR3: TGTGCCAGCACCAACGCTGGGGTTTACGAGCAGTACTTC.

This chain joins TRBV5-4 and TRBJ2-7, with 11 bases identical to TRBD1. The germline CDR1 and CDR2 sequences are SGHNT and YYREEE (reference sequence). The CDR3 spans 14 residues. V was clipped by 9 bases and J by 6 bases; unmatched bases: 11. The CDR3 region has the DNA TGTGCCACCAGTGAGGGACAGGGGGGTGCCGAGCAGTACTTC. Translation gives CATSEGQGGAEQYF.

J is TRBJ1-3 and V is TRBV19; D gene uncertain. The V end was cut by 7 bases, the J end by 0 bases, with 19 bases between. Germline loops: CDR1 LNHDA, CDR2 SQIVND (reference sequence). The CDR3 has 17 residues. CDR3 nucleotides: TGTGCCAGTACTGCGCGGTTAGACCTGAGCTCTGGAAACACCATATATTTT. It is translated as CASTARLDLSSGNTIYF.

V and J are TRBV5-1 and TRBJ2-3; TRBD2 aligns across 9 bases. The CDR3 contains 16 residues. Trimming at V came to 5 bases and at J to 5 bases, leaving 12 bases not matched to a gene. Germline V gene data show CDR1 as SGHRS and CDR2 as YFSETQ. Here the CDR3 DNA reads TGCGCCAGCAGAAAGGGGGGCAGACTAGCGGTAGATACGCAGTATTTT. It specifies CASRKGGRLAVDTQYF.

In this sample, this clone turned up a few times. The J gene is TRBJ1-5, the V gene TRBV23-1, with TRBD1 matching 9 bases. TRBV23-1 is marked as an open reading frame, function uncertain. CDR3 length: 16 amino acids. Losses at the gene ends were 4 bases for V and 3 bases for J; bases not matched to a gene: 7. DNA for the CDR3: TGCGCCAGCAGTCCCTGGGACAGGGTTGACAATCAGCCCCAGCATTTT. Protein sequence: CASSPWDRVDNQPQHF.

The CDR3 DNA is TGTGCCAGCAGTAGGACAGGGGACGGAAACACCATATATTTT. Its translation: CASSRTGDGNTIYF. The chain joins TRBV6-1 to TRBJ1-3; TRBD1 matches 9 bases. CDR3 length: 14 amino acids. V lost 5 bases to trimming and J lost 4 bases; unmatched junction nucleotides: 3. Germline CDR1 reads MNHNS; CDR2 reads SASEGT.

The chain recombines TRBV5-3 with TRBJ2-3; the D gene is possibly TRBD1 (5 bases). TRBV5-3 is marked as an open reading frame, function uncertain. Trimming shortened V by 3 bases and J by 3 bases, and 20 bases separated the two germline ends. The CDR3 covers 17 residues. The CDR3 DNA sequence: TGTGCCAGAAGCTATTATGTCTCAGGGAATGAGACAGATACGCAGTATTTT. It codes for CARSYYVSGNETDTQYF.

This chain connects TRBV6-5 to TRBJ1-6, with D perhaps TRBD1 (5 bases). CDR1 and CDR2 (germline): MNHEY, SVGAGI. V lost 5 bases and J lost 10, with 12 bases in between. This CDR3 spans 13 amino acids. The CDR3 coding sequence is TGTGCCAGCAGTCTATCTGGGGACTCACCCCTCCACTTT. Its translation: CASSLSGDSPLHF.

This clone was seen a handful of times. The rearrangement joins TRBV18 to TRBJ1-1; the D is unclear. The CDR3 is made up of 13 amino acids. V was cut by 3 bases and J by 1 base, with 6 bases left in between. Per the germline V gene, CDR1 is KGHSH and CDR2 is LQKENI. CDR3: CASSPERNTEAFF. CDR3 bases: TGTGCCAGCTCACCGGAGAGGAACACTGAAGCTTTCTTT. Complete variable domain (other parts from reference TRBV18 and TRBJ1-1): NAGVMQNPRHLVRRRGQEARLRCSPMKGHSHVYWYRQLPEEGLKFMVYLQKENIIDESGMPKERFSAEFPKEGPSILRIQQVVRGDSAAYFCASSPERNTEAFFGQGTRLTVV.

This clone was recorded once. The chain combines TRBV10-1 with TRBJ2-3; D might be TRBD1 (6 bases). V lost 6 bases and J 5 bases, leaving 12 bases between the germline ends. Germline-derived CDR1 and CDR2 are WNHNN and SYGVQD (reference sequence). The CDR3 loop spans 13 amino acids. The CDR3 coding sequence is TGCGCCAGCAGCGGACAGTTTTTAGATACGCAGTATTTT. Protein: CASSGQFLDTQYF.

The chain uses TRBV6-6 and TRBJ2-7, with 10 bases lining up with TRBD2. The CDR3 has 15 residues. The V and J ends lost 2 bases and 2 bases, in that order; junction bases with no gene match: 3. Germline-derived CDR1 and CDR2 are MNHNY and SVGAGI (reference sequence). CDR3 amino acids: CASSYTSGKAYEQYF. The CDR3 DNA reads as TGTGCCAGCAGTTACACTAGCGGGAAGGCCTACGAGCAGTACTTC.

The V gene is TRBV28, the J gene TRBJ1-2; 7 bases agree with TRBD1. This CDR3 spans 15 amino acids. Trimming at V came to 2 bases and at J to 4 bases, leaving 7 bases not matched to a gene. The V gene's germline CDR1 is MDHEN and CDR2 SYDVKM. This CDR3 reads CASSLEDRDLYGYTF. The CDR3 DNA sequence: TGTGCCAGCAGTTTAGAAGACAGGGATCTCTATGGCTACACCTTC.

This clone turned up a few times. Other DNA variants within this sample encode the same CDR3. Here the CDR3 reads CASSYSSGSNQPQHF. The DNA of the CDR3 is TGTGCCAGCAGTTACTCGTCGGGGAGCAATCAGCCCCAGCATTTT. J is TRBJ1-5 and V is TRBV6-5, with D unresolved. The CDR3 has 15 amino acids. Germline loops: CDR1 MNHEY, CDR2 SVGAGI. V was pared by 0 bases and J by 1 base, with 7 bases between.

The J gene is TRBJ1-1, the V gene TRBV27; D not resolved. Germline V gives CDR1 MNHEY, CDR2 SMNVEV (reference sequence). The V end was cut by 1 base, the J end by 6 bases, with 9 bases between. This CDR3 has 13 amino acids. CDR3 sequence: CASSLFLGAEAFF. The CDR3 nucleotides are TGTGCCAGCAGTTTATTCCTAGGTGCTGAAGCTTTCTTT.

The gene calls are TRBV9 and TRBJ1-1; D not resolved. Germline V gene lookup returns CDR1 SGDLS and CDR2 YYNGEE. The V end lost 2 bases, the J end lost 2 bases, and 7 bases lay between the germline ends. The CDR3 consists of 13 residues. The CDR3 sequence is CASSVADNTEAFF. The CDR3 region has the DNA TGTGCCAGCAGCGTCGCCGATAACACTGAAGCTTTCTTT.

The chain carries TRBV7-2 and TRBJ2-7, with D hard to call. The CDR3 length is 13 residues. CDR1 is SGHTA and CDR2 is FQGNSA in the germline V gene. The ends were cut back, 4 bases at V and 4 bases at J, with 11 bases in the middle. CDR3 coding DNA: TGTGCCAGCAGCTCGATCGGCCGTTACGAGCAGTACTTC. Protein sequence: CASSSIGRYEQYF.

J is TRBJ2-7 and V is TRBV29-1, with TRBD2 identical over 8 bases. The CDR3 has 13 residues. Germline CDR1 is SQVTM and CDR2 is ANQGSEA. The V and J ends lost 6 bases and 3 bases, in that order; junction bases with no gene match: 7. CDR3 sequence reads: CSVQRGLDYEQYF. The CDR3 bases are TGCAGCGTCCAGCGGGGGTTAGACTACGAGCAGTACTTC.

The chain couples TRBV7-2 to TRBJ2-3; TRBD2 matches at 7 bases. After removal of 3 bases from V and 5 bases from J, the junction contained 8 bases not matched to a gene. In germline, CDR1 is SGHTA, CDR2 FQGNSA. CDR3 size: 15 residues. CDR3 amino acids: CASSLTGGRGDTQYF. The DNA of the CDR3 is TGTGCCAGCAGCTTGACGGGAGGCCGGGGAGATACGCAGTATTTT.

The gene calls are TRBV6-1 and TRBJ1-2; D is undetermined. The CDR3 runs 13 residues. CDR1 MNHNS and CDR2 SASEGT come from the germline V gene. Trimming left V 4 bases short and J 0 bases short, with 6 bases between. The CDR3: CASSGEANYGYTF. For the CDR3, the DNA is TGTGCCAGCAGTGGTGAAGCTAACTATGGCTACACCTTC.

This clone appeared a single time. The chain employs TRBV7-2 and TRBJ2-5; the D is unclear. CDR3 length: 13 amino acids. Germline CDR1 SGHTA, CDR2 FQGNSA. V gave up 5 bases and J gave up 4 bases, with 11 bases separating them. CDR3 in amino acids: CASSIAFGETQYF. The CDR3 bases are TGTGCCAGCAGCATCGCGTTCGGAGAGACCCAGTACTTC.

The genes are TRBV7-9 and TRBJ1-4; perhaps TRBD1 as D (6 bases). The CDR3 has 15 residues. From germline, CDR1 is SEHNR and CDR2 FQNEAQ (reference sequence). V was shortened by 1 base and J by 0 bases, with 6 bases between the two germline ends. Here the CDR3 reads CASSLGTATNEKLFF. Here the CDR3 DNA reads TGTGCCAGCAGCTTAGGGACAGCAACTAATGAAAAACTGTTTTTT.

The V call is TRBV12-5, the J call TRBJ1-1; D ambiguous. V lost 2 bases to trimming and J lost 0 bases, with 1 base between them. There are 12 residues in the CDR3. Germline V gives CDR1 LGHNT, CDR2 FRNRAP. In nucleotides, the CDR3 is TGTGCTAGTGGTTTGATGAACACTGAAGCTTTCTTT. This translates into CASGLMNTEAFF.

The CDR3 region is CATSKGGQPYEQYF. In DNA form, the CDR3 reads TGTGCCACCAGCAAAGGAGGACAGCCCTACGAGCAGTACTTC. The V and J genes are TRBV15 and TRBJ2-7; D is perhaps TRBD1 (6 bases). Trimming stripped 4 bases from V and 2 bases from J, with 12 bases between. The CDR3 loop spans 14 amino acids. Per germline, CDR1 LNHNV and CDR2 YYDKDF (reference sequence).

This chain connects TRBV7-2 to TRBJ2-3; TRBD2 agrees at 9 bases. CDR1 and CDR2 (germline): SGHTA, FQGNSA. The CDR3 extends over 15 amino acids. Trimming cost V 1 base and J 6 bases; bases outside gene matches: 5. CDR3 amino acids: CASSLGASGMDTQYF. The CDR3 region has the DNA TGTGCCAGCAGCTTAGGCGCTAGCGGGATGGATACGCAGTATTTT.